This TCR beta chain was captured by sequencing in a study of blood T cell repertoires in COVID-19. Study-level background: Italy, Spain and the United States were the sources of the convalescent and acute COVID-19 samples. Nucleic acid was either cDNA or gDNA, and it came from T cells, B-cell-depleted T cells, or PBMCs.

This clone was detected ten times or more. V lost 5 bases to trimming and J lost 8 bases, with 9 bases between them. Per germline, CDR1 SEHNR and CDR2 FQNEAQ (reference sequence). The CDR3 extends over 11 amino acids. As originally analysed: Cell counts per sample came from amplifying reference gene primers. Using immunoSEQ multiplex PCR, the repertoire was profiled, and TCRdb retains in-frame clones only, with some absent. V, J and clone size are taken as reported in that table, and D and trimming were inferred from the DNA itself. The sample includes a few hundred thousand clones, approximately 86% seen only once; the top ten take about 2%.

The chain carries TRBV7-9 and TRBJ1-2, with D possibly matching TRBD1 (5 bases). This receptor was obtained from a man in his thirties or forties with active or convalescent COVID-19. The sequenced material came from peripheral blood. The CDR3 bases are TGTGCCAGCAGCCTCAGACAGGGCTACACCTTC. Translation gives CASSLRQGYTF.